This T cell receptor (beta chain) was sequenced during a study of shared clonotypes between healthy human individuals. About this clone: No antigen is known for it.

Investigators divided CD4+ cells into CD45RA+ naive and CD45RA-negative memory subsets. V was clipped by 1 base and J by 2 bases, with 9 bases between them. The germline V gene encodes CDR1 SGDLS and CDR2 YYNGEE. The CDR3 is 15 residues long. General study results and limits: The generation probabilities recorded for non-shared clonotypes fell below those of clonotypes shared by all four donors.

Every immunoSEQ plate was one replicate of a subset's evenly spread DNA. TCRdb keeps only in-frame clones here, not all; method: immunoSEQ multiplex PCR. The table lists about 2.3 million clones, 85% to 95% of them singletons. Sequenced sample: naive CD4+ T cells from PBMCs. Subset: CD45RA+ positively selected. This chain uses TRBV9 with TRBJ1-4; D gene uncertain. The receptor was derived from a man between 18 and 29 years old in good health. Some clones in this sample may be carry-over from other donors' samples. CDR3 protein: CASSVSGGTNEKLFF. CDR3 DNA sequence: TGTGCCAGCAGCGTAAGTGGAGGGACTAATGAAAAACTGTTTTTT. The full variable domain, completed using reference TRBV9 and TRBJ1-4, is DSGVTQTPKHLITATGQRVTLRCSPRSGDLSVYWYQQSLDQGLQFLIQYYNGEERAKGNILERFSAQQFPDLHSELNLSSLELGDSALYFCASSVSGGTNEKLFFGSGTQLSVL.